The next 26 T cell receptor beta chains were all read from a single sample in a study of post-analysis software for immune sequencing data. General study results and limits: Roughly 5 TRBV segments, TRBV5-6, TRBV5-1 and TRBV20-1 among them, were found more frequent in patients than controls.

Their antigens are not known. Unique molecular identifiers tagged the TCR beta cDNA libraries. One entry per CDR3 protein, called by TCRdb with MiXCR from the PCR reads. The data hold roughly 670,000 distinct CDR3 sequences, with 59% observed a single time. The sequenced sample consisted of blood. The source is a girl aged 2 to 10 with multiple sclerosis.

The chain is built from TRBV12-3 or TRBV12-4 and TRBJ1-1; no clear D. Trimming cost V 8 bases and J 6 bases, with 19 bases left between them. CDR3 length: 14 residues. The CDR3 spells CASGRGISSAEAFF. The CDR3 nucleotides are TGTGCCAGCGGCCGTGGCATAAGCTCTGCTGAAGCTTTCTTT.

The chain uses TRBV7-3 and TRBJ2-1; 12 nucleotides align to TRBD2. J lost 10 bases, V lost 3 bases, and 7 bases had no gene match. The germline V gene has CDR1 SGHTA and CDR2 FQGTGA. This CDR3 is 15 amino acids long. The CDR3 spells CASSLTSGSTLEQFF. The CDR3 coding sequence is TGTGCCAGCAGCTTGACTAGCGGGAGTACCCTGGAGCAGTTCTTC.

This clonotype was found a few times. This chain uses TRBV6-1 with TRBJ2-3; TRBD2 is a possible D gene (7 bases). CDR1 MNHNS and CDR2 SASEGT come from the germline V gene. V lost 6 bases to trimming and J lost 5 bases, with 24 bases between them. This CDR3 region has 17 residues. The CDR3 loop reads CASRPRGASVNRDTQYF. CDR3 nucleotide sequence: TGTGCCAGCAGACCTCGGGGGGCTAGCGTCAATAGAGATACGCAGTATTTT.

The gene calls are TRBV5-1 and TRBJ2-3, with a weak D call TRBD1 (6 bases). CDR3 size: 15 residues. V was pared by 4 bases and J by 2 bases, with 14 bases between. Germline V CDR1 and CDR2: SGHRS, YFSETQ. Written as DNA, the CDR3 is TGCGCCAGCAGCAGGGGGACGCCTCCCACAGATACGCAGTATTTT. Protein sequence: CASSRGTPPTDTQYF.

The rearrangement joins TRBV20-1 to TRBJ2-1; a possible D gene is TRBD1 (6 bases). Germline V gives CDR1 DFQATT, CDR2 SNEGSKA (reference sequence). Trimming removed 8 bases from V and 0 bases from J, with 17 bases in between. The CDR3 length is 15 residues. The CDR3, as DNA: TGCAGTATACTTATAGGACAGCTCTCCTACAATGAGCAGTTCTTC. Translated: CSILIGQLSYNEQFF.

In its sample, this clonotype was seen once. Because the CDR3's place on the DNA is in doubt, the DNA is left out and the CDR3 is given as listed by TCRdb. The gene calls are TRBV11-2 and TRBJ2-3. Both ends counted, the CDR3 spans 21 residues. Germline CDR1 reads SGHAT; CDR2 reads FQNNGV. This CDR3 is CDSSIYLCSASKDSATDTQYF.

The chain uses TRBV9 and TRBJ2-1; D not resolved. V lost 0 bases, J lost 4 bases, and 8 bases lay in between. This CDR3 spans 14 amino acids. Germline values: CDR1 SGDLS, CDR2 YYNGEE. CDR3 coding DNA: TGTGCCAGCAGCGTAGCACCGAAGTACAATGAGCAGTTCTTC. Translating gives CASSVAPKYNEQFF. The full variable domain, with the rest looked up from reference TRBV9 and TRBJ2-1, is DSGVTQTPKHLITATGQRVTLRCSPRSGDLSVYWYQQSLDQGLQFLIQYYNGEERAKGNILERFSAQQFPDLHSELNLSSLELGDSALYFCASSVAPKYNEQFFGPGTRLTVL.

The chain employs TRBV28 and TRBJ2-1; D gene unclear. The germline gives CDR1 MDHEN, CDR2 SYDVKM. The length of the CDR3 is 15 residues. Trimming pared 5 bases from V and 10 bases from J, leaving 21 bases between. CDR3 protein: CASSPSRRQSGEQFF. The CDR3 DNA follows: TGTGCCAGCAGTCCTTCTCGGCGCCAGAGTGGGGAGCAGTTCTTC.

This sequence joins TRBV15 and TRBJ1-2; no definite D call. This CDR3 spans 13 amino acids. Germline-derived CDR1 and CDR2 are LNHNV and YYDKDF (reference sequence). Trimming stripped 0 bases from V and 5 bases from J, with 7 bases between. In nucleotides, the CDR3 is TGTGCCACCAGCAGAGATCGTCGATATGGCTACACCTTC. It codes for CATSRDRRYGYTF.

The chain recombines TRBV2 with TRBJ2-7, with TRBD2 matching 12 bases. The V and J ends lost 3 bases and 1 base, in that order; junction bases with no gene match: 7. This CDR3 comprises 17 residues. Germline V gene sequence: CDR1 SNHLY, CDR2 FYNNEI. CDR3 coding DNA: TGTGCCAGCAGTGAGCGGACTAGCGGGACCTTTTCCTACGAGCAGTACTTC. Its protein product is CASSERTSGTFSYEQYF.

The rearrangement links TRBV4-3 to TRBJ1-1; D gene unclear. CDR1 is LGHNA and CDR2 is YSLEER in the germline V gene. V lost 4 bases and J lost 4, with 13 bases in between. This CDR3 has 14 amino acids. For the CDR3, the DNA is TGCGCCAGCAGCCTTACCCTGGTGGGCACTGAAGCTTTCTTT. Translating it yields CASSLTLVGTEAFF.

The gene calls are TRBV19 and TRBJ2-3; tentatively, D is TRBD2 (5 bases). Between the trimmed V and J ends, which lost 5 bases and 4 bases, there was a span of 13 bases. The CDR3 is 14 residues long. Germline lookup yields CDR1 LNHDA and CDR2 SQIVND (reference sequence). Written as DNA, the CDR3 is TGTGCCAGTAGTGTGGACTCCCGACCAGATACGCAGTATTTT. It translates to CASSVDSRPDTQYF.

The chain combines TRBV6-2 or TRBV6-3 with TRBJ2-1; TRBD2 matches at 12 bases. Germline V lookup: CDR1 MNHEY, CDR2 SVGEGT. This CDR3 is built from 15 residues. With 6 bases clipped from V and 10 bases from J, the junction kept 10 bases outside the gene matches. The CDR3 DNA is TGTGCCAGCAGCTTTCTAGCGGGGGGGTCTGAGGAGCAGTTCTTC. It encodes CASSFLAGGSEEQFF.

This clonotype was seen only once. The CDR3 sequence is CASSFRPHRGADEQFF. The CDR3 region has the DNA TGTGCCAGCAGCTTTAGGCCTCACCGGGGGGCTGATGAGCAGTTCTTC. The J gene is TRBJ2-1, the V gene TRBV5-5; D possibly corresponds to TRBD2 (7 bases). The CDR3 loop spans 16 amino acids. The V gene's germline CDR1 is SGHKS and CDR2 YYEKEE (reference sequence). Trimming removed 2 bases from V and 8 bases from J, with 20 bases in between. Variable domain in full (rest from reference TRBV5-5 and TRBJ2-1): DAGVTQSPTHLIKTRGQQVTLRCSPISGHKSVSWYQQVLGQGPQFIFQYYEKEERGRGNFPDRFSARQFPNYSSELNVNALLLGDSALYLCASSFRPHRGADEQFFGPGTRLTVL.

The chain is built from TRBV10-3 and TRBJ1-2, with a possible D match to TRBD1 (6 bases). The CDR3 runs to 13 residues. Trimming left V 3 bases short and J 4 bases short, with 9 bases between. Looked up from germline, CDR1 is ENHRY and CDR2 is SYGVKD. The CDR3: CAISEQGPYGYTF. For the CDR3, the DNA is TGTGCCATCAGTGAACAGGGCCCCTATGGCTACACCTTC.

The chain combines TRBV20-1 with TRBJ2-7; 10 bases are a match to TRBD1. With V trimmed by 5 bases and J by 1 base, 8 bases remained unmatched. CDR1 is DFQATT, CDR2 SNEGSKA, per germline (reference sequence). The CDR3 covers 15 residues. The CDR3 protein is CSAPEGQGPSYEQYF. The CDR3 DNA reads TGCAGTGCTCCCGAGGGACAGGGGCCTTCCTACGAGCAGTACTTC.

CDR3 bases: TGCAGCGTTGAAGTCTTAGGTTGGGGGACAGGGATGGGCAATGAGCAGTTCTTC. Residues: CSVEVLGWGTGMGNEQFF. The chain recombines TRBV29-1 with TRBJ2-1, with 9 bases aligning to TRBD1. The CDR3 contains 18 residues. Germline lookup yields CDR1 SQVTM and CDR2 ANQGSEA. The V and J ends lost 1 base and 6 bases, in that order; junction bases with no gene match: 16.

This clonotype has just one count. The junction does not match germline at one end; this may be a read error. The chain links TRBV29-1 to TRBJ2-7, with 7 bases matching TRBD1. This CDR3 has 14 residues. Germline V gene lookup returns CDR1 SQVTM and CDR2 ANQGSEA. The DNA of the CDR3 is TGCAGCGCTGAAGGGGGCGGCCCCTCCTACGAGCAGTACTTC. Protein: CSAEGGGPSYEQYF.

The chain recombines TRBV7-6 with TRBJ2-1, with 10 bases identical to TRBD2. The germline gives CDR1 SGHVS, CDR2 FNYEAQ. The CDR3 is made up of 16 amino acids. V lost 4 bases to trimming and J lost 10 bases; unmatched junction nucleotides: 13. In DNA form, the CDR3 reads TGTGCCAGCAGCTCCGGACTAGCGGAGGGGAAGTACGAGCAGTTCTTC. Protein product: CASSSGLAEGKYEQFF.

This clonotype has a handful of counts. This chain joins TRBV9 and TRBJ2-3, with D tentatively TRBD1 (6 bases). CDR3 length: 15 residues. V was shortened by 0 bases and J by 2 bases, with 10 bases between the two germline ends. Germline V gene data show CDR1 as SGDLS and CDR2 as YYNGEE. The DNA for the CDR3 is TGTGCCAGCAGCGTAGACGGACAGTACACAGATACGCAGTATTTT. The encoded protein is CASSVDGQYTDTQYF.

V usage is TRBV7-2 and J usage is TRBJ2-3; 12 bases align to TRBD2. The CDR3 spans 17 residues. Germline CDR1 SGHTA, CDR2 FQGNSA. V gave up 2 bases and J gave up 2 bases; unmatched junction bases: 5. As DNA, the CDR3 is TGTGCCAGCAGCTTAACCGGACTAGCGGGGAACACAGATACGCAGTATTTT. This translates into CASSLTGLAGNTDTQYF.

The chain employs TRBV30 and TRBJ2-1; TRBD2 matches 13 bases. Germline V gives CDR1 GTSNPN, CDR2 SVGIG (reference sequence). This CDR3 has 16 residues. V shed 0 bases, J shed 2 bases, and the junction held 1 base outside the gene matches. The CDR3 loop reads CAWSVLAGGTYNEQFF. DNA for the CDR3: TGTGCCTGGAGTGTACTAGCGGGGGGGACCTACAATGAGCAGTTCTTC.

J is TRBJ1-1 and V is TRBV20-1; D is uncertain. The CDR3 totals 11 residues. The germline V gene encodes CDR1 DFQATT and CDR2 SNEGSKA (reference sequence). Trimming removed 3 bases from V and 10 bases from J, with 12 bases in between. The CDR3 sequence: CSASMESRAFF. CDR3 DNA sequence: TGCAGTGCTAGCATGGAATCGCGAGCTTTCTTT.

The sample holds a few counts of this clonotype. V usage is TRBV6-6 and J usage is TRBJ2-3; no firm D call. Trimming left V 5 bases short and J 0 bases short, with 9 bases between. The germline V gene encodes CDR1 MNHNY and CDR2 SVGAGI (reference sequence). The CDR3 runs 14 residues. The CDR3 is CASSPGSSTDTQYF. Here the CDR3 DNA reads TGTGCCAGCAGTCCCGGCAGCAGCACAGATACGCAGTATTTT.

This clonotype was counted a single time. A read error may account for a junction end that differs from germline. This chain joins TRBV12-3 or TRBV12-4 and TRBJ2-1; 8 bases agree with TRBD1. The CDR3 sequence is 15 residues long. CDR3 amino acids: CATSLAVDRDNEQFF. The CDR3 DNA reads as TGTGCCACCAGTTTAGCCGTGGACAGGGACAATGAGCAGTTCTTC.

The chain uses TRBV29-1 and TRBJ2-6; D is tentatively TRBD1 or TRBD2 (5 bases each). Germline V CDR1 and CDR2: SQVTM, ANQGSEA. The CDR3 has 15 residues. V shed 5 bases and J shed 0 bases, with 11 bases lying between them. CDR3 sequence: CSVTGRLSGANVLTF. The CDR3 DNA reads TGCAGCGTTACGGGACGGCTCTCTGGGGCCAACGTCCTGACTTTC.